These 7 T cell receptor beta chains were all obtained from the same sample, sequenced in a study of breast tumors, draining lymph nodes, adjacent tissues. MiXCR, applied by TCRdb to the multiplex PCR reads, yields one record per CDR3 protein. The sample comprises 20,000 to 25,000 distinct CDR3 sequences, about 54% of which are singletons, and approximately 15% rests with the top ten. Sequences were obtained from breast tumor tissue. These receptors all come from a female donor with breast cancer. Some clones in this sample may be carry-over from other donors' samples.

This chain joins TRBV5-1 and TRBJ1-2, with TRBD1 identical over 8 bases. Germline V gene sequence: CDR1 SGHRS, CDR2 YFSETQ. V lost 2 bases, J lost 5 bases, and 8 bases stayed unmatched. The length of the CDR3 is 15 residues. The CDR3 nucleotides are TGCGCCAGCAGCTTCGGACAGGGAGGAGATTATGGCTACACCTTC. Translation: CASSFGQGGDYGYTF.

The V gene is TRBV4-1, the J gene TRBJ2-1; D ambiguous. The CDR3 has 11 amino acids. Germline V gives CDR1 MGHRA, CDR2 YSYEKL. The V and J ends lost 6 bases and 5 bases respectively, with 5 bases between them. The CDR3 DNA is TGCGCCAGCAGGGGCCACAATGAGCAGTTCTTC. It encodes CASRGHNEQFF.

The chain employs TRBV20-1 and TRBJ2-3, with 7 bases fitting TRBD2. The CDR3 has 13 amino acids. The V and J ends lost 6 bases and 5 bases, in that order; junction bases with no gene match: 8. Germline CDR1 DFQATT, CDR2 SNEGSKA (reference sequence). CDR3 in amino acids: CSAKAGLGDTQYF. In DNA form, the CDR3 reads TGCAGTGCCAAAGCGGGGTTGGGAGATACGCAGTATTTT.

The rearrangement joins TRBV10-3 to TRBJ1-2; 8 bases fit TRBD1. This CDR3 contains 12 residues. Germline loops: CDR1 ENHRY, CDR2 SYGVKD. J was trimmed by 1 base and V by 9 bases; bases with no gene match: 1. In DNA, the CDR3 is TGTGCCATACAGGGGGGTAACTATGGCTACACCTTC. Protein sequence: CAIQGGNYGYTF.

The sample holds many counts of this clonotype. The chain uses TRBV6-5 and TRBJ2-2, with TRBD2 identical over 12 bases. V trimming: 2 bases; J trimming: 4 bases; junction bases outside the gene matches: 2. The length of the CDR3 is 16 residues. Germline V gene lookup returns CDR1 MNHEY and CDR2 SVGAGI. The CDR3, as DNA: TGTGCCAGCAGTTACACGACTAGCGGGAGCACCGGGGAGCTGTTTTTT. Encoded protein: CASSYTTSGSTGELFF.

This clonotype is deemed medium-sized. The chain couples TRBV20-1 to TRBJ2-7; D remains ambiguous. Germline CDR1 is DFQATT and CDR2 is SNEGSKA (reference sequence). This CDR3 is built from 11 residues. Trimming left V 5 bases short and J 7 bases short, with 12 bases between. CDR3 residues: CSARILREQYF. The CDR3 coding sequence is TGCAGTGCTCGAATCCTTAGGGAGCAGTACTTC.

The chain joins TRBV29-1 to TRBJ1-2; D is ambiguous. CDR1 and CDR2 (germline): SQVTM, ANQGSEA. V was pared by 0 bases and J by 6 bases, with 23 bases between. This CDR3 is 17 amino acids long. This CDR3 reads CSVEEFQVPVSADGYTF. DNA of the CDR3: TGCAGCGTTGAAGAATTCCAGGTCCCCGTCAGTGCGGATGGCTACACCTTC.